This entry concerns a single T cell receptor (beta chain). These data come from a study of beta chain features in type 1 diabetes. Expressed TCRB transcripts were sequenced, since all the RNA that had been isolated was reverse transcribed. Assay used: immunoSEQ multiplex PCR; TCRdb lists only in-frame clones, some missing. The data contain 350,000 or so clones, about 19% of them singletons. The CDR3 has 14 residues. V lost 1 base and J lost 6; bases outside the gene matches: 6. Germline lookup yields CDR1 SGDLS and CDR2 YYNGEE. The V and J genes are TRBV9 and TRBJ2-7; the match to TRBD1 covers 8 bases. Sequencing was carried out using naive CD4+ T cells from blood. The clonotype comes from a woman under 30 in good health. The CDR3 region has the DNA TGTGCCAGCAGCGTAAGCCAGGGGGCAGGCGAGCAGTACTTC. Translation: CASSVSQGAGEQYF.